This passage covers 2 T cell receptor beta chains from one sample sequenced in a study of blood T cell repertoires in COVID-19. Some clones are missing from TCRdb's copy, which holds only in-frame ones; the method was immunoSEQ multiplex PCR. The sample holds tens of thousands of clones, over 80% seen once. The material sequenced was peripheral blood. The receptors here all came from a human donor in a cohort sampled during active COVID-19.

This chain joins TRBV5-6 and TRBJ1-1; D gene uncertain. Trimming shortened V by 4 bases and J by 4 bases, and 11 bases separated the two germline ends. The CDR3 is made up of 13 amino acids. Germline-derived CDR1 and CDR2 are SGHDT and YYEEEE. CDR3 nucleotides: TGTGCCAGCAGCCAACAGAGTACCACTGAAGCTTTCTTT. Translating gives CASSQQSTTEAFF.

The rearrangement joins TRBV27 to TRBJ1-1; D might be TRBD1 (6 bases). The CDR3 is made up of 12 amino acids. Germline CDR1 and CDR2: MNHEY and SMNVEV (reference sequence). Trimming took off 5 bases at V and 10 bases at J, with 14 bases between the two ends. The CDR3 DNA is TGTGCCAGCAGTCTTGAGGGGGGGATAGCTTTCTTT. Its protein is CASSLEGGIAFF.